This T cell receptor (beta chain) appears in the sequencing data of a study of cytomegalovirus exposure and HLA in healthy donors. Whole-study findings and limits: In a later analysis, 16,951 TCR beta sequences were associated with HLA alleles at 0.05 false discovery rate. Evidence from a later analysis indicated that most CMV-associated TCR beta chains looked HLA-restricted. The study labeled approximately 150 TCR beta chains cytomegalovirus-associated. Analyses of presence/absence relied on an assumption of roughly uniform sequencing depth across donors.

This clone occurred a few times. Its antigen is still unknown. The PCR employed 60 Vbeta primers together with 13 Jbeta primers. Data came from immunoSEQ multiplex PCR; TCRdb stores just in-frame clones and leaves some out. Here the sample spans 100,000 or so clones, around four fifths being singletons. Germline V gene sequence: CDR1 SEHNR, CDR2 FQNEAQ (reference sequence). The CDR3 loop spans 14 amino acids. V lost 1 base, J lost 12 bases, and 3 bases stayed unmatched. The chain employs TRBV7-9 and TRBJ1-6; 10 bases are shared with TRBD1. What was sequenced was PBMCs. The TCR was taken from a man between 25 and 39 years old in good health and CMV-seropositive. Here the CDR3 reads CASSLGGQGIPLHF. The CDR3 DNA is TGTGCCAGCAGCTTAGGGGGACAGGGGATACCCCTCCACTTT.